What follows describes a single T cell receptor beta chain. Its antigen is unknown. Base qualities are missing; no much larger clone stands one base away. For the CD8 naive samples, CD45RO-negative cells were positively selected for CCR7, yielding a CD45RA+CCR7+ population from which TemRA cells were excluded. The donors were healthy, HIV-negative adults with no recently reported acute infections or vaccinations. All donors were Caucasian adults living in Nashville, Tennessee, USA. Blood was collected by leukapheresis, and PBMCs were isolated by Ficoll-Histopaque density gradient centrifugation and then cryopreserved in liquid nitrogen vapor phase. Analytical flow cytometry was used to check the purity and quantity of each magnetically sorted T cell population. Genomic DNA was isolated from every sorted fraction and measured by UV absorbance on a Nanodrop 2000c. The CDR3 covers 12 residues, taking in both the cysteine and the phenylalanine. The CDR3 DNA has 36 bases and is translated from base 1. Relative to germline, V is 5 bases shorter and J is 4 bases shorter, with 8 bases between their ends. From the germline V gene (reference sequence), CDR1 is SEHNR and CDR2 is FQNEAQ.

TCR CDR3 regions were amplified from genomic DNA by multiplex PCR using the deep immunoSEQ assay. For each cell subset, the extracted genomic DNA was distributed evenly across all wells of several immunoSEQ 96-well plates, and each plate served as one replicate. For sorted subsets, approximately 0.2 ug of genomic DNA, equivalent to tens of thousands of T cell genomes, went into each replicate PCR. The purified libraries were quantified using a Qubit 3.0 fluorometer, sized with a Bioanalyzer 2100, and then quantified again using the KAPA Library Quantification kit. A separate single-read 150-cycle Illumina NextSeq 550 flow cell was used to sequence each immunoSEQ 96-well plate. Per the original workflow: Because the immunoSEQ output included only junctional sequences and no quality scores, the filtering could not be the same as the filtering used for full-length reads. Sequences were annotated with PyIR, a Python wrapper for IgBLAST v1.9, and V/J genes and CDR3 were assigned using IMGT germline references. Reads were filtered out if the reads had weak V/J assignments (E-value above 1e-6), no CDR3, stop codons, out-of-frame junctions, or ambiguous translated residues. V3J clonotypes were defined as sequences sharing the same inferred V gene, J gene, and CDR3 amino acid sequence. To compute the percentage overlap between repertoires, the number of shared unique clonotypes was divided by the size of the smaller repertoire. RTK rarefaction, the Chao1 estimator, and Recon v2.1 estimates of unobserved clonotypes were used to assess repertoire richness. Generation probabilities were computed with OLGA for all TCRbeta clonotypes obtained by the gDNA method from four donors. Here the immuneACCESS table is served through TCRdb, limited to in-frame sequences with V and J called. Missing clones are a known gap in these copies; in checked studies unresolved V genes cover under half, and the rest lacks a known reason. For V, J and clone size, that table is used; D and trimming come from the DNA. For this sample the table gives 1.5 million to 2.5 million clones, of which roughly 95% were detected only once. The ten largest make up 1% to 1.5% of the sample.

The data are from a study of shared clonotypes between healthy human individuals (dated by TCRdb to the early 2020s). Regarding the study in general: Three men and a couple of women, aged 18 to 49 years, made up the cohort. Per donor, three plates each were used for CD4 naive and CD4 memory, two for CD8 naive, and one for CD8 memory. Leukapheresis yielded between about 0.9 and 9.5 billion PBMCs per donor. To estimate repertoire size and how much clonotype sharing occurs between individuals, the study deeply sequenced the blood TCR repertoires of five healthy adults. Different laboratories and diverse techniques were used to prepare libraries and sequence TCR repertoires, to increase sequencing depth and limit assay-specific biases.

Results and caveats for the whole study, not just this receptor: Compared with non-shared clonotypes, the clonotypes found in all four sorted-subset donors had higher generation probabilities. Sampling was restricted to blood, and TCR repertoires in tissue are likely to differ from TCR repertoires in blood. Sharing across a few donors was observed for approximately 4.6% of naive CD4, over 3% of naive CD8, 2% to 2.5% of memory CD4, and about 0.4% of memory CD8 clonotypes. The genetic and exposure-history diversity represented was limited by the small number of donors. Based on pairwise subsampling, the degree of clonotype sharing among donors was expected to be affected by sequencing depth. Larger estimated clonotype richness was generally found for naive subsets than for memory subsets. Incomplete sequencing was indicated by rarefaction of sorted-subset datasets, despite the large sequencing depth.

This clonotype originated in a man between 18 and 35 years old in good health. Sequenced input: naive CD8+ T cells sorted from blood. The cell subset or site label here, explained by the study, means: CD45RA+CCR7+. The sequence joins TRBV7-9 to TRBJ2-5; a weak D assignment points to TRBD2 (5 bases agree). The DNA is TGTGCCAGCAGCCTCGGGATAGAGACCCAGTACTTC. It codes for CASSLGIETQYF.